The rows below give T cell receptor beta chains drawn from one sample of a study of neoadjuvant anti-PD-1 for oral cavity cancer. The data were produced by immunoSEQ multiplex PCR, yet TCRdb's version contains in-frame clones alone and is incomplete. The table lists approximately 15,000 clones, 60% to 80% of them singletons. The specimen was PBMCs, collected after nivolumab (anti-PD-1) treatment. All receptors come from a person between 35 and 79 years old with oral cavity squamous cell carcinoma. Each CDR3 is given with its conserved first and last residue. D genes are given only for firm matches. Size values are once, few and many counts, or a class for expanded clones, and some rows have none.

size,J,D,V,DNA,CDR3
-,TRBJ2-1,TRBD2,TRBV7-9,TGTGCCAGCAGCTATAGTAGCGGGGCGGTCAATGAGCAGTTCTTC,CASSYSSGAVNEQFF
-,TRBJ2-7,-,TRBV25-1,TGTGCCAGCAGTGATTTTCGGGGACACTACGAGCAGTACTTC,CASSDFRGHYEQYF
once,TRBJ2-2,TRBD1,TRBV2,TGTGCCAGCGTCTGGGGACAGGGTAACACCGGGGAGCTGTTTTTT,CASVWGQGNTGELFF
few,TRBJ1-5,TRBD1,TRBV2,TGTGCCAGCGATAGGACAGGGGTACAGCCCCAGCATTTT,CASDRTGVQPQHF
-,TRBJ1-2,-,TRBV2,TGTGCCAGCACAGGCAGGCCCATCTATGGCTACACCTTC,CASTGRPIYGYTF
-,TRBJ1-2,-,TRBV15,TGTGCCACCAGCAGAGCAGACCTTGGGCCCCTCGCCCGCATTGGGGGCTACACCTTC,CATSRADLGPLARIGGYTF
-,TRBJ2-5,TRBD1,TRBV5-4,TGTGCCAGCAGCTCTGACAGGGGCCAAGAGACCCAGTACTTC,CASSSDRGQETQYF
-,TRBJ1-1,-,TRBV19,TGTGCCAGTAGTATAGTGGAAACGAACACTGAAGCTTTCTTT,CASSIVETNTEAFF
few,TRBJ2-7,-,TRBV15,TGTGCCACCAGAGAACAGACAACGGGGTTACGATACGAGCAGTACTTC,CATREQTTGLRYEQYF
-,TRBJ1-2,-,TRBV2,TGTGCCAGCAAGGTCAACTTGCTTGGCTACACCTTC,CASKVNLLGYTF
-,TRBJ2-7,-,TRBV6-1,TGTGCCAGCAGTTCTGTTACTAGCTCCTACGAGCAGTACTTC,CASSSVTSSYEQYF
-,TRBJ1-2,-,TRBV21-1,TGTGCCAGCAGCAAAGGAAGTGCCATGTCTGACAGGGGTAACTATGGCTACACCTTC,CASSKGSAMSDRGNYGYTF
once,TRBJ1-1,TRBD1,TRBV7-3,TGTGCCAGCAGCCCGGCAGGGGGCTCCGTAAACACTGAAGCTTTCTTT,CASSPAGGSVNTEAFF
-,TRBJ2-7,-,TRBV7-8,TGTGCCAGCAGCTTAGTTACAGGGTCGGTATACGAGCAGTACTTC,CASSLVTGSVYEQYF
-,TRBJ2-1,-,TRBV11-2,TGTGCCAGCAGCTTAGGACGATTTACTAGGGCGGGAATGTACAATGAGCAGTTCTTC,CASSLGRFTRAGMYNEQFF
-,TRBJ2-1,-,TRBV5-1,TGCGCCAGCAGCTTGGCCGGGAATGAGCAGTTCTTC,CASSLAGNEQFF
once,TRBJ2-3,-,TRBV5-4,TGTGCCAGCAGCTTGGGGACACCGAGCACAGATACGCAGTATTTT,CASSLGTPSTDTQYF
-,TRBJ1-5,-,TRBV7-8,TGTGCCAGCAGCTCCAGCCGGGTTATCAATCAGCCCCAGCATTTT,CASSSSRVINQPQHF
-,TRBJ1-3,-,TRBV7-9,TGTGCCAGCAGCTTAGGAAGCCAGGGCCTCCTCTCTGGAAACACCATATATTTT,CASSLGSQGLLSGNTIYF
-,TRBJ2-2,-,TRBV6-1,TGTGCCAGCAGTGAAGAGGCGGCCCCTTCTTTCCGGGAGCTGTTTTTT,CASSEEAAPSFRELFF
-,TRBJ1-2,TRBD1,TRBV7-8,TGTGCCAGCAGCGAGCGTTTTACAGGGGTCTATGGCTACACCTTC,CASSERFTGVYGYTF
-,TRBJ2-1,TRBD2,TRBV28,TGTGCCAGCAGGGGACTAGCGGGAGGGTGGCACAATGAGCAGTTCTTC,CASRGLAGGWHNEQFF
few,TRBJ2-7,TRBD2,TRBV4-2,TGTGCCAGCAGCCAAACTAGCGTGGGGGAGCAGTACTTC,CASSQTSVGEQYF
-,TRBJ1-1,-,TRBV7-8,TGTGCCAGCAGCTTGGGGAGGAGGAACACTGAAGCTTTCTTT,CASSLGRRNTEAFF
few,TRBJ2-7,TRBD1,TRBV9,TGTGCCAGCAGCCCTCGGACAGGGACAACCTACGAGCAGTACTTC,CASSPRTGTTYEQYF
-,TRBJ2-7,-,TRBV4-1,TGCGCCAGCAGCCAAGGACCAGGGCAGACCTCCTACGAGCAGTACTTC,CASSQGPGQTSYEQYF
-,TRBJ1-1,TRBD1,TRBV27,TGTGCCAGCAGTTCCAGGGGGGTCACTGAAGCTTTCTTT,CASSSRGVTEAFF
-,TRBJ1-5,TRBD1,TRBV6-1,TGTGCCAGCAGCGTTTCCGGGACAGTGGATCAGCCCCAGCATTTT,CASSVSGTVDQPQHF
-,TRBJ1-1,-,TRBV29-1,TGCAGCTTCCGGGACCGAATTGAAGCTTTCTTT,CSFRDRIEAFF
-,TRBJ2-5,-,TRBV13,TGTGCCAGCAGCTTAGAACGAGGGAGTCGCTCAGAGACCCAGTACTTC,CASSLERGSRSETQYF
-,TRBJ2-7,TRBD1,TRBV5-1,TGCGCCAGCAGGAGGGACAGATACGAGCAGTACTTC,CASRRDRYEQYF
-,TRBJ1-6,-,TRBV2,TGTGCCAGCAGACTCCAGGGACTAAATAATTCACCCCTCCACTTT,CASRLQGLNNSPLHF
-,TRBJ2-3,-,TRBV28,TGTGCCAGCAAGGGCGGTACTAGCACAGATACGCAGTATTTT,CASKGGTSTDTQYF
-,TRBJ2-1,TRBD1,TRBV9,TGTGCCAGCAGCGTAGACGGGACAGCCTACAATGAGCAGTTCTTC,CASSVDGTAYNEQFF